This T cell receptor (beta chain) was found in a study of CD8 T cells in ankylosing spondylitis. Findings and caveats of the study: Earlier literature documents some of the motif variants in reactive arthritis synovial fluid and blood. A TCR beta motif of under 10 highly homologous variants appeared characteristic of ankylosing spondylitis blood.

As concerns this clonotype: The antigen is undetermined.

The CDR3 runs to 12 residues. With V trimmed by 6 bases and J by 4 bases, 3 bases remained unmatched. Germline lookup yields CDR1 SQVTM and CDR2 ANQGSEA. For TCR beta, libraries came from quantitative 5'-RACE with molecular barcodes. TCRdb ran MiXCR on the 5' RACE reads and lists one entry per CDR3 protein. The table includes about 140,000 distinct CDR3 sequences, 25% to 35% detected once. This receptor was identified in a male donor with ankylosing spondylitis. This chain uses TRBV29-1 with TRBJ2-7, with TRBD1 identical over 10 bases. Sample: synovial fluid, either unsorted or a sorted T cell fraction (not recorded which). This chain's CDR3 is CSVLGQGYEQYF. CDR3 DNA sequence: TGCAGCGTCCTGGGACAGGGGTACGAGCAGTACTTC.